These T cell receptor beta chains were read from a single sample in a study of technical replicates of blood from several donors. Assay used: immunoSEQ multiplex PCR; TCRdb lists only in-frame clones, some missing. The sample consists of roughly 81,000 clones, 97% of them appearing once. The material sequenced was T cells isolated from PBMCs. These TCRs come from a human donor in good health. Each CDR3 is given with its conserved first and last residue. The order of the fields is J gene, V gene, D gene, clone size, CDR3 DNA, CDR3 protein. The D gene is left open where the match is weak. The size of a clone is reported for some rows only, either as once, few or many, or as a class for expanded clones.

>TRBJ2-2|TRBV2|NA|NA
TGTGCCAGCAGGGTCAGGAACACCGGGGAGCTGTTTTTT
CASRVRNTGELFF
>TRBJ1-2|TRBV5-4|NA|NA
TGTGCCAGCAGCTTGGGACAGGCTATGGGCTACACCTTC
CASSLGQAMGYTF
>TRBJ2-1|TRBV11-2|NA|NA
TGTGCCAGCAGCCCGGGATTCGAGCAGTTCTTC
CASSPGFEQFF
>TRBJ2-7|TRBV27|NA|NA
TGTGCCAGCAGTCCCACCCTCGGCGAGCAGTACTTC
CASSPTLGEQYF
>TRBJ2-7|TRBV7-8|NA|NA
TGTGCCAGCAGCTTACGACAGACCTACGAGCAGTACTTC
CASSLRQTYEQYF
>TRBJ1-5|TRBV28|NA|NA
TGTGCCACGTCGGATAGCACTGAGCCCTATAGCAATCAGCCCCAGCATTTT
CATSDSTEPYSNQPQHF
>TRBJ1-6|TRBV6-6|NA|once
TGTGCCAGCAGCTCAACCGGGAGCCATTCACCCCTCCACTTT
CASSSTGSHSPLHF
>TRBJ2-2|TRBV13|NA|NA
TGTGCCAGCAGCTTACCCCTTCTGGAGGGCGGACGGGCCGGGGAGCTGTTTTTT
CASSLPLLEGGRAGELFF
>TRBJ1-2|TRBV4-2|TRBD1|NA
TGTGCCAGCAGCACACCGGGACAGCTTAACTATGGCTACACCTTC
CASSTPGQLNYGYTF
>TRBJ2-1|TRBV18|TRBD1|NA
TGTGCCAGCTCACGCGGACAGGGGAGCTACAATGAGCAGTTCTTC
CASSRGQGSYNEQFF
>TRBJ2-1|TRBV7-2|TRBD2|NA
TGTGCCAGCAGCCCGGGGGAGCGGGGGGCCAGCTCCTACAATGAGCAGTTCTTC
CASSPGERGASSYNEQFF
>TRBJ2-5|TRBV2|NA|once
TGTGCCAGCAGTGAGGAAAGGGAGCTAGGGTGGGGAGGAGAGACCCAGTACTTC
CASSEERELGWGGETQYF
>TRBJ1-5|TRBV5-6|TRBD1|NA
TGTGCCAGCAGCTTGTTTCTGGGACAGGGGGCGAATCAGCCCCAGCATTTT
CASSLFLGQGANQPQHF
>TRBJ2-4|TRBV7-8|TRBD2|NA
TGTGCCAGCAGCTTACAGCGGGAGTCAGCCAAAAACATTCAGTACTTC
CASSLQRESAKNIQYF
>TRBJ2-2|TRBV5-8|TRBD1|once
TGTGCCAGCAGCCCGGGACAGGGCACCGGGGAGCTGTTTTTT
CASSPGQGTGELFF
>TRBJ1-1|TRBV7-2|NA|few
TGTGCCAGCAGCTTCGGGGGGAACCCTGAAGCTTTCTTT
CASSFGGNPEAFF
>TRBJ2-3|TRBV4-1|NA|NA
TGCGCCAGCAGCCATTTCAAAGCGCGGGGGCCGCGCACAGATACGCAGTATTTT
CASSHFKARGPRTDTQYF
>TRBJ2-1|TRBV28|NA|NA
TGTGCCAGCAGTTATTTAAAGAAGGGGAATGAGCAGTTCTTC
CASSYLKKGNEQFF
>TRBJ2-3|TRBV4-1|TRBD2|NA
TGCGCCAGCAGCTTCGGGACTAGCGCTCGGAGGGATACGCAGTATTTT
CASSFGTSARRDTQYF
>TRBJ2-7|TRBV2|NA|NA
TGTGCCAGCAGTGTCACGGGGGTTCTCTCCGAGCAGTACTTC
CASSVTGVLSEQYF
>TRBJ2-7|TRBV11-2|NA|once
TGTGCCAGCAGCGAGGAAGACAGCGCCTACGAGCAGTACTTC
CASSEEDSAYEQYF
>TRBJ2-2|TRBV5-5|NA|NA
TGTGCCAGCAGCTTGGTTCCGGACGGACACAACACCGGGGAGCTGTTTTTT
CASSLVPDGHNTGELFF
>TRBJ1-6|TRBV9|TRBD1|NA
TGTGCCAGCAGCGTTACGGACAGGGGGCTTTCACCCCTCCACTTT
CASSVTDRGLSPLHF
>TRBJ2-3|TRBV12-5|NA|NA
TGTGCTAGTGGTTTGTCGACAGACGGCCTGACACGTACGCAGTATTTT
CASGLSTDGLTRTQYF
>TRBJ2-7|TRBV30|TRBD1|NA
TGTGCCTGGAGTGACCCCCCGACAGGGTCCAGCTACGAGCAGTACTTC
CAWSDPPTGSSYEQYF
>TRBJ1-6|TRBV25-1|TRBD1|NA
TGTGCCAGCAGTGAGGACAGGTCCTATAATTCACCCCTCCACTTT
CASSEDRSYNSPLHF
>TRBJ2-6|TRBV5-1|TRBD1|NA
TGCGCCAGCAGCTTGAGGACAGGGAGCTCTGGGGCCAACGTCCTGACTTTC
CASSLRTGSSGANVLTF
>TRBJ1-4|TRBV11-2|TRBD1|NA
TGTGCCAGCAGCTCGGACAGGGGGACTCAAAAACTGTTTTTT
CASSSDRGTQKLFF
>TRBJ1-2|TRBV18|NA|NA
TGTGCCAGCTCACAGGACAGCAACTATGGCTACACCTTC
CASSQDSNYGYTF
>TRBJ1-4|TRBV7-9|TRBD1|NA
TGTGCCAGCAGATCAGGGGGCTTGAGTAATGAAAAACTGTTTTTT
CASRSGGLSNEKLFF
>TRBJ1-5|TRBV6-5|NA|NA
TGTGCCAGCAGTTCGGGACTCTCTCATCAGCCCCAGCATTTT
CASSSGLSHQPQHF
>TRBJ2-7|TRBV7-9|TRBD2|NA
TGTGCCAGCAGCTTAGTAGCGGGGAGTTACGAGCAGTACTTC
CASSLVAGSYEQYF
>TRBJ1-2|TRBV14|NA|once
TGTGCCAGCAGCCAAGTTAGGGGCGATGGCTACACCTTC
CASSQVRGDGYTF
>TRBJ2-7|TRBV6-6|NA|NA
TGTGCCAGCAGTTTCGGACAGACCTACGAGCAGTACTTC
CASSFGQTYEQYF
>TRBJ1-3|TRBV5-1|NA|NA
TGCGCCAGCAGCCCGGCCCCACGGGACATTGGAAACACCATATATTTT
CASSPAPRDIGNTIYF
>TRBJ2-7|TRBV7-8|TRBD2|NA
TGTGCCAGCAGCTTAGCCTCGCGGGAGGCCCTCGGGAAGTACGAGCAGTACTTC
CASSLASREALGKYEQYF
>TRBJ2-6|TRBV9|TRBD2|NA
TGTGCCAGCAGCGACCCGATACATCCAACTAGCGGGAGCTCTGGGGCCAACGTCCTGACTTTC
CASSDPIHPTSGSSGANVLTF
>TRBJ2-1|TRBV4-1|NA|NA
TGCGCCAGCAGTTCCAGGGGTAATGAGCAGTTCTTC
CASSSRGNEQFF
>TRBJ1-1|TRBV6-1|NA|NA
TGTGCCAGCAGCCCACAGGAATCTGACACTGAAGCTTTCTTT
CASSPQESDTEAFF
>TRBJ2-1|TRBV19|NA|NA
TGTGCCAGTAGAAAACCACATCAGGGGCTAGCTTACAATGAGCAGTTCTTC
CASRKPHQGLAYNEQFF
>TRBJ2-3|TRBV6-4|NA|NA
TGTGCCAGCAGACGACAGGAGACAGATACGCAGTATTTT
CASRRQETDTQYF
>TRBJ1-1|TRBV6-5|TRBD1|NA
TGTGCCAGCAGGCCTCGGCCAGGGGGATTTGAAGCTTTCTTT
CASRPRPGGFEAFF
>TRBJ1-6|TRBV2|TRBD1|NA
TGTGCCAGCAGTGAAGGACAGGGACGCTATAATTCACCCCTCCACTTT
CASSEGQGRYNSPLHF
>TRBJ1-2|TRBV25-1|NA|NA
TGTGCCAGCAGTGAACCCCACGGGGGCTACACCTTC
CASSEPHGGYTF
>TRBJ1-5|TRBV6-5|NA|NA
TGTGCCAGCAGTTACTCCCCGGGAGGCCAGCCCCAGCATTTT
CASSYSPGGQPQHF
>TRBJ2-4|TRBV27|NA|once
TGTGCCAGCAGTCCCCAAGGAACAGGGGCCAAAAACATTCAGTACTTC
CASSPQGTGAKNIQYF
>TRBJ2-7|TRBV19|NA|NA
TGTGCCAGTAGTATTTCAGGGCCAGGCCGGCGCAGTTCCTACGAGCAGTACTTC
CASSISGPGRRSSYEQYF
>TRBJ2-5|TRBV4-1|NA|NA
TGCGCCAGCAGCCAAGGGGGACTCTCTCCCCCAGAGACCCAGTACTTC
CASSQGGLSPPETQYF
>TRBJ1-2|TRBV28|NA|NA
TGTGCCAGCAGTTTCGCAGGGGATGGCTACACCTTC
CASSFAGDGYTF